The 29 T cell receptor beta chains reported below all come from one sample, sequenced in a study of T cell changes during pregnancy in multiple sclerosis. Data came from immunoSEQ multiplex PCR; TCRdb stores just in-frame clones and leaves some out. This sample has around 96,000 clones; approximately 94% occur once, and the top ten carry less than 2.5%. The material was peripheral blood, obtained in the third trimester of pregnancy. These TCRs come from a female donor with multiple sclerosis, enrolled in a pregnancy study.

The chain recombines TRBV7-9 with TRBJ2-5; the match to TRBD1 covers 9 bases. CDR1 is SEHNR and CDR2 is FQNEAQ in the germline V gene (reference sequence). The CDR3 extends over 15 amino acids. The V and J ends lost 5 bases and 3 bases, in that order; junction bases with no gene match: 7. The chain's CDR3 is CASSRGRTGEETQYF. Written as DNA, the CDR3 is TGTGCCAGCAGCCGTGGGAGGACAGGGGAAGAGACCCAGTACTTC. The whole variable domain, remainder taken from reference TRBV7-9 and TRBJ2-5, is DTGVSQNPRHKITKRGQNVTFRCDPISEHNRLYWYRQTLGQGPEFLTYFQNEAQLEKSRLLSDRFSAERPKGSFSTLEIQRTEQGDSAMYLCASSRGRTGEETQYFGPGTRLLVL.

Regarding this clone: The sample carries other DNA sequences with the same CDR3. The rearrangement links TRBV27 to TRBJ2-1, with 8 bases that match TRBD2. The V segment lost 2 bases and the J segment 4 bases; nucleotides outside the gene matches: 1. The germline gives CDR1 MNHEY, CDR2 SMNVEV (reference sequence). This CDR3 spans 14 amino acids. For the CDR3, the DNA is TGTGCCAGCAGTTTAACTAGCGGATACAATGAGCAGTTCTTC. Translation: CASSLTSGYNEQFF.

V and J are TRBV15 and TRBJ2-1; no clear D. The germline V gene encodes CDR1 LNHNV and CDR2 YYDKDF (reference sequence). V shed 1 base and J shed 7 bases, with 8 bases lying between them. This CDR3 comprises 13 residues. This chain's CDR3 is CATSRVAGNEQFF. CDR3 DNA sequence: TGTGCCACCAGCAGAGTGGCCGGGAATGAGCAGTTCTTC.

This chain links TRBV27 with TRBJ1-1, with 9 bases matching TRBD1. This CDR3 spans 15 amino acids. Germline CDR1 is MNHEY and CDR2 is SMNVEV (reference sequence). V trimming: 4 bases; J trimming: 4 bases; junction bases outside the gene matches: 7. The CDR3, as DNA: TGTGCCAGCAGTTGGGGACAGGGCTATACCACTGAAGCTTTCTTT. Protein sequence: CASSWGQGYTTEAFF.

The table lists this clone with a count of one. CDR3 DNA sequence: TGTGCCAGCAGCCTAAGGGGCATCTCCACAGATACGCAGTATTTT. This sequence encodes CASSLRGISTDTQYF. The rearrangement links TRBV7-8 to TRBJ2-3; TRBD1 is a possible D gene (5 bases). In germline, CDR1 is SGHVS, CDR2 FQNEAQ. Trimming took off 5 bases at V and 2 bases at J, with 14 bases between the two ends. This CDR3 contains 15 residues.

This chain joins TRBV19 and TRBJ1-5, with 8 bases identical to TRBD1. The V and J ends lost 4 bases and 6 bases, in that order; junction bases with no gene match: 5. Germline V CDR1 and CDR2: LNHDA, SQIVND (reference sequence). The CDR3 sequence is 14 residues long. In DNA, the CDR3 is TGTGCCAGTAGTACAGGGGGCACCGCTCAGCCCCAGCATTTT. Amino acid sequence: CASSTGGTAQPQHF.

The chain combines TRBV6-6 with TRBJ1-1; D gene uncertain. CDR1 MNHNY and CDR2 SVGAGI come from the germline V gene (reference sequence). V lost 0 bases and J 6 bases, leaving 11 bases between the germline ends. The CDR3 extends over 14 amino acids. CDR3 sequence: CASSYSSRSPEAFF. The CDR3 bases are TGTGCCAGCAGTTACTCCTCCAGGTCACCTGAAGCTTTCTTT.

This chain connects TRBV6-1 to TRBJ2-2; D is possibly TRBD1 (6 bases). The CDR3 loop spans 14 amino acids. V lost 6 bases and J lost 2, with 10 bases in between. Germline CDR1 and CDR2: MNHNS and SASEGT. The CDR3 spells CASRLGHNTGELFF. The CDR3 DNA sequence: TGTGCCAGCAGGTTGGGACACAACACCGGGGAGCTGTTTTTT.

The chain joins TRBV19 to TRBJ2-2, with 11 bases aligning to TRBD1. J gave up 10 bases and V 9 bases, and 10 bases lay outside the gene matches. The CDR3 contains 14 residues. Germline CDR1 LNHDA, CDR2 SQIVND (reference sequence). The CDR3 sequence: CASQDRGLTLELFF. In DNA form, the CDR3 reads TGTGCCAGCCAGGACAGGGGGCTTACCTTGGAGCTGTTTTTT.

This clone is a singleton in its sample. The chain couples TRBV28 to TRBJ1-1, with D possibly matching TRBD1 (6 bases). V gave up 6 bases and J gave up 0 bases, with 14 bases separating them. The CDR3 sequence is 15 residues long. Germline loops: CDR1 MDHEN, CDR2 SYDVKM. CDR3 in amino acids: CASSYPQGMNTEAFF. DNA of the CDR3: TGTGCCAGCAGCTACCCACAGGGAATGAACACTGAAGCTTTCTTT.

The V gene is TRBV7-6, the J gene TRBJ1-5; the match to TRBD1 covers 7 bases. There are 15 residues in the CDR3. Germline CDR1 SGHVS, CDR2 FNYEAQ. V lost 1 base to trimming and J lost 2 bases; unmatched junction nucleotides: 2. This CDR3 reads CASSLGGTGNQPQHF. Here the CDR3 DNA reads TGTGCCAGCAGCTTAGGGGGGACAGGCAATCAGCCCCAGCATTTT.

The genes are TRBV15 and TRBJ2-7; D perhaps matches TRBD1 (6 bases). The length of the CDR3 is 14 residues. Trimming stripped 1 base from V and 3 bases from J, with 10 bases between. Germline V gene lookup returns CDR1 LNHNV and CDR2 YYDKDF (reference sequence). CDR3 in DNA: TGTGCCACCAGCAGAGGGACAGTGGGCTACGAGCAGTACTTC. Translating it yields CATSRGTVGYEQYF.

This chain joins TRBV27 and TRBJ2-7, with TRBD2 identical over 7 bases. This CDR3 spans 16 amino acids. Germline V lookup: CDR1 MNHEY, CDR2 SMNVEV (reference sequence). The J segment lost 0 bases and the V segment lost 6 bases, leaving 11 bases of the junction unmatched. The DNA for the CDR3 is TGTGCCAGCAGGTTGGTGGGGGGGTCCAACTCCTACGAGCAGTACTTC. The encoded protein is CASRLVGGSNSYEQYF.

This chain links TRBV28 with TRBJ2-7, with D uncertain. The germline V and J ends were trimmed by 2 bases and 6 bases, with 5 bases remaining between them. CDR1 MDHEN and CDR2 SYDVKM come from the germline V gene. This CDR3 comprises 11 residues. CDR3 loop: CASSLVSEQYF. The CDR3 DNA reads as TGTGCCAGCAGTTTAGTCAGCGAGCAGTACTTC.

V and J are TRBV6-6 and TRBJ2-1; D unresolved. The CDR3 loop spans 12 amino acids. V was trimmed by 8 bases and J by 8 bases, leaving 13 bases between them. CDR1 and CDR2 from the germline V gene are MNHNY and SVGAGI (reference sequence). The CDR3 DNA sequence: TGTGCCAGCTCCCTCTCCGGGTATGAGCAGTTCTTC. Its translation: CASSLSGYEQFF.

This clone was recorded once. This rearrangement joins TRBV9 to TRBJ2-7, with TRBD1 matching 9 bases. The CDR3 totals 13 residues. The V segment lost 0 bases and the J segment 7 bases; nucleotides outside the gene matches: 2. CDR1 and CDR2 (germline): SGDLS, YYNGEE. CDR3 protein: CASSVGQGGEQYF. The CDR3, as DNA: TGTGCCAGCAGCGTAGGACAGGGGGGGGAGCAGTACTTC.

This rearrangement joins TRBV7-2 to TRBJ1-1; the D is unclear. Germline CDR1 and CDR2: SGHTA and FQGNSA. The CDR3 contains 11 residues. V was trimmed by 3 bases and J by 9 bases, leaving 8 bases between them. The CDR3 region has the DNA TGTGCCAGCAGCTTTGGGCCTCAAGCTTTCTTT. Its protein product is CASSFGPQAFF.

This clone occurred once. DNA of the CDR3: TGTGCCAGCAGCTCAAGCCGGGGTTTCGTCTACGAGCAGTACTTC. This translates into CASSSSRGFVYEQYF. The chain couples TRBV6-5 to TRBJ2-7, with TRBD2 as a possible D gene (5 bases). V lost 6 bases and J 3 bases, leaving 18 bases between the germline ends. Germline V CDR1 and CDR2: MNHEY, SVGAGI. The CDR3 spans 15 residues.

The V and J genes are TRBV27 and TRBJ2-3; TRBD2 matches at 7 bases. Germline values: CDR1 MNHEY, CDR2 SMNVEV (reference sequence). This CDR3 has 16 amino acids. Unmatched junction bases numbered 10, after V lost 3 bases and J lost 4 bases. The CDR3 loop is CASSFLGGPGADTQYF. CDR3 bases: TGTGCCAGCAGTTTCCTGGGAGGGCCAGGCGCAGATACGCAGTATTTT.

The V and J genes are TRBV29-1 and TRBJ1-4; 7 nucleotides match TRBD1. CDR1 is SQVTM, CDR2 ANQGSEA, per germline. The V segment lost 7 bases and the J segment 1 base; nucleotides outside the gene matches: 3. The CDR3 runs 13 residues. This CDR3 reads CSAWDRTNEKLFF. The CDR3 DNA sequence: TGCAGCGCCTGGGACAGAACTAATGAAAAACTGTTTTTT.

This chain uses TRBV10-3 with TRBJ2-7; TRBD1 agrees at 7 bases. CDR1 is ENHRY, CDR2 SYGVKD, per germline. Unmatched junction bases numbered 8, after V lost 6 bases and J lost 6 bases. CDR3 length: 13 amino acids. This CDR3 is CAIRTGIGREQYF. The CDR3 DNA reads as TGTGCCATCAGGACAGGGATAGGACGCGAGCAGTACTTC.

The rearrangement uses TRBV11-3 and TRBJ2-7; TRBD1 agrees at 9 bases. With 1 base clipped from V and 2 bases from J, the junction kept 3 bases outside the gene matches. The length of the CDR3 is 15 residues. Germline V gives CDR1 SGHNT, CDR2 YENEEA. In nucleotides, the CDR3 is TGTGCCAGCAGCTTAGCTGGGACAGGGCCCTACGAGCAGTACTTC. Encoded protein: CASSLAGTGPYEQYF.

The chain links TRBV29-1 to TRBJ2-7, with D hard to call. The germline gives CDR1 SQVTM, CDR2 ANQGSEA. V was clipped by 0 bases and J by 6 bases, with 12 bases between them. There are 13 residues in the CDR3. The CDR3 nucleotides read TGCAGCGTTGAAGATCGGTTCACTCCCGAGCAGTACTTC. Protein product: CSVEDRFTPEQYF.

The CDR3 region is CATSRNSRYNEQFF. As DNA, the CDR3 is TGTGCCACCAGCAGAAACAGCAGATACAATGAGCAGTTCTTC. This rearrangement joins TRBV15 to TRBJ2-1; no firm D call. This CDR3 is built from 14 residues. The germline V gene has CDR1 LNHNV and CDR2 YYDKDF (reference sequence). V was clipped by 2 bases and J by 4 bases, with 9 bases between them.

V usage is TRBV7-9 and J usage is TRBJ1-1; TRBD1 matches at 7 bases. Germline V gene lookup returns CDR1 SEHNR and CDR2 FQNEAQ (reference sequence). Germline trimming cut 8 bases from V and 3 bases from J; bases unmatched to any gene: 6. This CDR3 is 13 amino acids long. CDR3 sequence reads: CASRLRGDTEAFF. The CDR3, as DNA: TGTGCCAGCCGACTCAGGGGGGACACTGAAGCTTTCTTT. Based on the CDR3 plus reference TRBV7-9 and TRBJ1-1, the full variable domain is DTGVSQNPRHKITKRGQNVTFRCDPISEHNRLYWYRQTLGQGPEFLTYFQNEAQLEKSRLLSDRFSAERPKGSFSTLEIQRTEQGDSAMYLCASRLRGDTEAFFGQGTRLTVV.

The CDR3 DNA reads TGTGCCAGCAGCAGGCCGGGACAGGGCTACAATGAGCAGTTCTTC. This gives the protein CASSRPGQGYNEQFF. The rearrangement uses TRBV11-2 and TRBJ2-1; 9 positions match TRBD1. The CDR3 spans 15 residues. Germline CDR1 SGHAT, CDR2 FQNNGV. V was pared by 5 bases and J by 3 bases, with 5 bases of the junction left unmatched.

In DNA, the CDR3 is TGTGCCAGCAGCCAAGGACTAGCGGGAGTCCCCCCTTACGAGCAGTACTTC. Translating gives CASSQGLAGVPPYEQYF. The chain employs TRBV11-2 and TRBJ2-7; 13 bases are shared with TRBD2. Looked up from germline, CDR1 is SGHAT and CDR2 is FQNNGV. V trimming: 5 bases; J trimming: 4 bases; junction bases outside the gene matches: 11. The length of the CDR3 is 17 residues. The whole variable domain, filled in from reference TRBV11-2 and TRBJ2-7, reads EAGVAQSPRYKIIEKRQSVAFWCNPISGHATLYWYQQILGQGPKLLIQFQNNGVVDDSQLPKDRFSAERLKGVDSTLKIQPAKLEDSAVYLCASSQGLAGVPPYEQYFGPGTRLTVT.

This chain links TRBV28 with TRBJ2-7, with TRBD1 matching 7 bases. J lost 3 bases, V lost 4 bases, and 6 bases had no gene match. The CDR3 runs 14 residues. From germline, CDR1 is MDHEN and CDR2 SYDVKM. The CDR3 DNA follows: TGTGCCAGCAGTTCTGACAGGGCTTTCTACGAGCAGTACTTC. Translating it yields CASSSDRAFYEQYF.

Comments on this clone: In this CDR3 the conserved last residue, phenylalanine or tryptophan, is missing, so a read error is likely. The DNA is left out, because the CDR3 cannot be placed on it with certainty; the CDR3 is given as TCRdb lists it. J is TRBJ2-7 and V is TRBV11-3; the table's D gene call, TRBD1, was not cross checked with the DNA. The germline V gene has CDR1 SGHNT and CDR2 YENEEA. 12 amino acids form the CDR3, both terminal residues included. The CDR3: CASSSVRDSHLL.